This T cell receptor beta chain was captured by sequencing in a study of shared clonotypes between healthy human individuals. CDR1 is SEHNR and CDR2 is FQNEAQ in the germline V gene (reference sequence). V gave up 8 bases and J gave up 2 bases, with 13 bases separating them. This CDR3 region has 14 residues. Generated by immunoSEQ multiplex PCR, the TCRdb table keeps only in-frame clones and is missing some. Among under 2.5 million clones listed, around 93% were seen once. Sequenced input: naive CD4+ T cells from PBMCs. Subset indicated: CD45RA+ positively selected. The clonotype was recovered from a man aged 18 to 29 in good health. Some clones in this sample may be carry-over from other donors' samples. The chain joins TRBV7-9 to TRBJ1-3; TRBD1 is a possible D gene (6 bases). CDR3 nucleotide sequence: TGTGCCAGCGCCCCGGAGGGGGCTGGAAACACCATATATTTT. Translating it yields CASAPEGAGNTIYF.